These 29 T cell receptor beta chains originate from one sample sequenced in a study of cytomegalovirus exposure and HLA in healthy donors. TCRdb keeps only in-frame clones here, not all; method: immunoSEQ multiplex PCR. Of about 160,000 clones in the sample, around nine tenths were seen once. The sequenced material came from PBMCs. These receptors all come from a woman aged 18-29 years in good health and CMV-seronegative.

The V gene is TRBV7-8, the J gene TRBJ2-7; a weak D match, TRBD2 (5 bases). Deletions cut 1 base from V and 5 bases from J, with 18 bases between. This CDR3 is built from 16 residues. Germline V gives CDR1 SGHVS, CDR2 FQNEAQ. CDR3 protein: CASSLVRGPVFHEQYF. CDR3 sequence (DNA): TGTGCCAGCAGCTTAGTTCGAGGGCCTGTGTTTCACGAGCAGTACTTC.

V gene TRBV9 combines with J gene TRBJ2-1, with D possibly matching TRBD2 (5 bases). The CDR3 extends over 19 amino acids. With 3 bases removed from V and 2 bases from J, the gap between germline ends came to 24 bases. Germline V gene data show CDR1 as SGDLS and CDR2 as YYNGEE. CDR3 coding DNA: TGTGCCAGCAGCGGAAATCATCACGGACTTGTAGAGACCTACAATGAGCAGTTCTTC. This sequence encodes CASSGNHHGLVETYNEQFF. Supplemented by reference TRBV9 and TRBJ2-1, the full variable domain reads DSGVTQTPKHLITATGQRVTLRCSPRSGDLSVYWYQQSLDQGLQFLIQYYNGEERAKGNILERFSAQQFPDLHSELNLSSLELGDSALYFCASSGNHHGLVETYNEQFFGPGTRLTVL.

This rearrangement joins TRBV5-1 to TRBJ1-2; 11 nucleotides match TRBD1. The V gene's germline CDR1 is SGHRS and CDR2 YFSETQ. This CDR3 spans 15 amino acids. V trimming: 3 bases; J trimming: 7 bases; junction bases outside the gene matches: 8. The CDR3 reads CASSWRGQGDPGYTF. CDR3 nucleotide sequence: TGCGCCAGCAGCTGGAGGGGACAGGGGGACCCTGGCTACACCTTC.

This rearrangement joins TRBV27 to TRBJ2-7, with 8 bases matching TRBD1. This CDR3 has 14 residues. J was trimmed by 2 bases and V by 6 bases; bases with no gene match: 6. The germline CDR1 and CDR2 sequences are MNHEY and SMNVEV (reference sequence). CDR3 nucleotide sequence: TGTGCCAGCAGCTGGAGACAGGGGCCCTACGAGCAGTACTTC. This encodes CASSWRQGPYEQYF.

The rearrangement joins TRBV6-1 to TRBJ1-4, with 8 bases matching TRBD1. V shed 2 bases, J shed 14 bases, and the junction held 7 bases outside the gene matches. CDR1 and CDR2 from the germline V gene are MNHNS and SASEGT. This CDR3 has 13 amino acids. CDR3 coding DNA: TGTGCCAGCAGTGAACCACAGGGGGATCCTCTGTTTTTT. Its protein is CASSEPQGDPLFF.

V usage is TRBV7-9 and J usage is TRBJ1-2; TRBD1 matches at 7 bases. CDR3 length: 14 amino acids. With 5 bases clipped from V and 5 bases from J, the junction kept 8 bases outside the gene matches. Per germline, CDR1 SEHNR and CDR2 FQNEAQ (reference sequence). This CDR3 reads CASSIGDRPYGYTF. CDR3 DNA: TGTGCCAGCAGCATTGGGGACAGACCATATGGCTACACCTTC.

CDR3 coding DNA: TGTGCCAGCAGCTTGGCCTCTCTGGCTAGCATCGAGCAGTACTTC. Amino acid sequence: CASSLASLASIEQYF. The V gene is TRBV5-4, the J gene TRBJ2-7; D might be TRBD2 (5 bases). CDR1 is SGHNT, CDR2 YYREEE, per germline (reference sequence). This CDR3 comprises 15 residues. V was shortened by 0 bases and J by 6 bases, with 16 bases between the two germline ends.

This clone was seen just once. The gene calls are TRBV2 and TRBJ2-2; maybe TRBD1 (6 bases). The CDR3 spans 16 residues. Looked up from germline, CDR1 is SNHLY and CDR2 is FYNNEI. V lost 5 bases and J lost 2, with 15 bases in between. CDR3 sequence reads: CASSPRQVVNTGELFF. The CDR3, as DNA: TGTGCCAGCAGTCCCCGACAGGTGGTTAACACCGGGGAGCTGTTTTTT.

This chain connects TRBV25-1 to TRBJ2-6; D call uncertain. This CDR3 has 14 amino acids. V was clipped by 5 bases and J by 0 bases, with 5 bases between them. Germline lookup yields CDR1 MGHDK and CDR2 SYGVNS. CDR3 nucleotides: TGTGCCAGCAGTACCAGCTCTGGGGCCAACGTCCTGACTTTC. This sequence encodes CASSTSSGANVLTF.

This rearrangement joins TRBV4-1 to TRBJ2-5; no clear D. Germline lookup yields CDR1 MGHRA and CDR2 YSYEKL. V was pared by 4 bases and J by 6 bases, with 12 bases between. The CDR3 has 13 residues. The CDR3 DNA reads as TGCGCCAGCAGCCGCCTAAGAGAGCAGACCCAGTACTTC. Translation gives CASSRLREQTQYF.

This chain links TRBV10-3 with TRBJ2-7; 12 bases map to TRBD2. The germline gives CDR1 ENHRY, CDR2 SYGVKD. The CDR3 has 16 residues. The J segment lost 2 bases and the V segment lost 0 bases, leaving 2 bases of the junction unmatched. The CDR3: CAISESTSGGTYEQYF. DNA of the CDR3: TGTGCCATCAGTGAGTCAACTAGCGGGGGGACCTACGAGCAGTACTTC.

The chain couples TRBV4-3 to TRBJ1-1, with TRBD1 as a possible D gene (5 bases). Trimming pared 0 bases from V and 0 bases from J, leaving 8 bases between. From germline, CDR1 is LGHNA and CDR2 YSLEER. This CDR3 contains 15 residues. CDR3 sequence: CASSQDRALNTEAFF. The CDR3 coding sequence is TGCGCCAGCAGCCAAGACAGGGCCCTGAACACTGAAGCTTTCTTT.

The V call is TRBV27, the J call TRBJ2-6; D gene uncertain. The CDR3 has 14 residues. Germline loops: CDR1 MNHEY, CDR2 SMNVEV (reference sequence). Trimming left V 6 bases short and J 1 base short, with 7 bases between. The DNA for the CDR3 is TGTGCCAGCAGCCGGGTATCTGGGGCCAACGTCCTGACTTTC. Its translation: CASSRVSGANVLTF.

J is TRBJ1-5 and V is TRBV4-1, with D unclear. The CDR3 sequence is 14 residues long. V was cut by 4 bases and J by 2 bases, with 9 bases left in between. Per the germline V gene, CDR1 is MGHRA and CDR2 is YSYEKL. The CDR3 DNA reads TGCGCCAGCAGCCGGAGGTTGGGCAATCAGCCCCAGCATTTT. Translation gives CASSRRLGNQPQHF.

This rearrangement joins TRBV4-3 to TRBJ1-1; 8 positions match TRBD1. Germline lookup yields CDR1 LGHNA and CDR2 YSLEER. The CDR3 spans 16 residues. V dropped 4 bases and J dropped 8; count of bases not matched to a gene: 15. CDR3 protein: CASSPRGATGAGEAFF. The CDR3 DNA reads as TGCGCCAGCAGCCCCCGTGGAGCGACAGGGGCCGGGGAAGCTTTCTTT.

The CDR3 sequence: CASSLGYGVGGNEQFF. CDR3 DNA sequence: TGCGCCAGCAGCTTAGGGTACGGTGTGGGGGGAAATGAGCAGTTCTTC. The rearrangement links TRBV5-1 to TRBJ2-1; D is possibly TRBD2 (6 bases). The CDR3 consists of 16 residues. Germline CDR1 reads SGHRS; CDR2 reads YFSETQ. Trimming cost V 2 bases and J 7 bases, with 19 bases left between them.

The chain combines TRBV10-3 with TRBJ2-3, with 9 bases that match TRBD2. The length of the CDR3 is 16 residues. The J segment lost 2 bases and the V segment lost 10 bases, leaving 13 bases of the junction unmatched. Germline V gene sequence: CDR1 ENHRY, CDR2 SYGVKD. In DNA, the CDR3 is TGTGCCACCCAGAAGGGGCTAGCGGGACTCACAGATACGCAGTATTTT. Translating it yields CATQKGLAGLTDTQYF.

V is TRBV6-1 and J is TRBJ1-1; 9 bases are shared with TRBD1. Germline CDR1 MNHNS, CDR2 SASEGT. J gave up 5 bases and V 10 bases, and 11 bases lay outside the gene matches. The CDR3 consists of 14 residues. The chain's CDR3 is CATPRRDRATEAFF. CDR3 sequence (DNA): TGTGCCACCCCACGCCGGGACAGGGCGACTGAAGCTTTCTTT.

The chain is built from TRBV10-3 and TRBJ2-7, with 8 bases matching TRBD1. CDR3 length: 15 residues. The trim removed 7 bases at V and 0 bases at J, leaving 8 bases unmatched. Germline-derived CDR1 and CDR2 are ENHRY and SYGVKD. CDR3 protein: CAITPDRANSYEQYF. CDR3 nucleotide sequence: TGTGCCATCACCCCGGACAGGGCCAACTCCTACGAGCAGTACTTC.

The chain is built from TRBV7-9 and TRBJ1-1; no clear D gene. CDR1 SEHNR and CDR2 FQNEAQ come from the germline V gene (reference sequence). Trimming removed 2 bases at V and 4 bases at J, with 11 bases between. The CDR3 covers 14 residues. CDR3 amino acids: CASSLQVMTTEAFF. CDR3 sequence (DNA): TGTGCCAGCAGCTTACAGGTTATGACCACTGAAGCTTTCTTT.

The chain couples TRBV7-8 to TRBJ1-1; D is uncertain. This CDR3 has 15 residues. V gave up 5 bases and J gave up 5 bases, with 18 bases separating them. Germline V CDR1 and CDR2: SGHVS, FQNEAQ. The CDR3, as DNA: TGTGCCAGCAGCCCCCCCGCGAGGAGTGGGACTGAAGCTTTCTTT. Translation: CASSPPARSGTEAFF.

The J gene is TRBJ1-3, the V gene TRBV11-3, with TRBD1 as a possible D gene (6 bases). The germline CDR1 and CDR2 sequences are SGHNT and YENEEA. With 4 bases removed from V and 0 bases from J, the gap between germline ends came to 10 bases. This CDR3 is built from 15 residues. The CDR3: CASSSGQFSGNTIYF. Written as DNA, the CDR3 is TGTGCCAGCAGCTCCGGACAGTTCTCTGGAAACACCATATATTTT.

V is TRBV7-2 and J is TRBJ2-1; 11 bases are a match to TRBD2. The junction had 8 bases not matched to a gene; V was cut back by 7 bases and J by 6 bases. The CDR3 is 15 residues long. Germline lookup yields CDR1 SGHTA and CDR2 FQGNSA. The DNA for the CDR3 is TGTGCCAGCAAACCTCCGGGACTAGCGGCCAATGAGCAGTTCTTC. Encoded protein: CASKPPGLAANEQFF.

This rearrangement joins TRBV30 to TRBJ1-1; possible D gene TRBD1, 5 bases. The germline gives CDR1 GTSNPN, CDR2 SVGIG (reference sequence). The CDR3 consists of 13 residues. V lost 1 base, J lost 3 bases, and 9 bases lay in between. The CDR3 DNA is TGTGCCTGGAGTGCGAGCAGGGACACTGAAGCTTTCTTT. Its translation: CAWSASRDTEAFF.

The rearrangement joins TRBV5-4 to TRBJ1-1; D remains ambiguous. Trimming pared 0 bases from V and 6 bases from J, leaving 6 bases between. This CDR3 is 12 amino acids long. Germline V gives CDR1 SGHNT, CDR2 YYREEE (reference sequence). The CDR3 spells CASSLGSSEAFF. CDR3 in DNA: TGTGCCAGCAGCTTGGGCAGTTCTGAAGCTTTCTTT.

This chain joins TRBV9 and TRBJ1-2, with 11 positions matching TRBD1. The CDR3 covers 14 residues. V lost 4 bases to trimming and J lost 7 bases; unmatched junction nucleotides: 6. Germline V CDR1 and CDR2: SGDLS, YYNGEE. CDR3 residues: CASSYWTGGSGYTF. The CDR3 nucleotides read TGTGCCAGCAGCTACTGGACAGGGGGCTCTGGCTACACCTTC.

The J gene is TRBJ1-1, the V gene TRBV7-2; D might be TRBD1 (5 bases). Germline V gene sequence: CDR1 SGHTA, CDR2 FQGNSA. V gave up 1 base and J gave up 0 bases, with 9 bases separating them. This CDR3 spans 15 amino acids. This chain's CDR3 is CASSLGQIMNTEAFF. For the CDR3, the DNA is TGTGCCAGCAGCTTAGGACAGATCATGAACACTGAAGCTTTCTTT. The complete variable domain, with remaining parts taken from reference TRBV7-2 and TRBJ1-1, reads GAGVSQSPSNKVTEKGKDVELRCDPISGHTALYWYRQSLGQGLEFLIYFQGNSAPDKSGLPSDRFSAERTGGSVSTLTIQRTQQEDSAVYLCASSLGQIMNTEAFFGQGTRLTVV.

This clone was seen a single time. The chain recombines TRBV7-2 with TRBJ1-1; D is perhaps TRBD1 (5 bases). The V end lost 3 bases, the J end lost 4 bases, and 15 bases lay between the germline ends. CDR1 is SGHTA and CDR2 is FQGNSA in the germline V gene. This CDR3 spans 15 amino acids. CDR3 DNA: TGTGCCAGCAGCTTGTACACGGGGGGTGGCACTGAAGCTTTCTTT. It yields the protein CASSLYTGGGTEAFF.

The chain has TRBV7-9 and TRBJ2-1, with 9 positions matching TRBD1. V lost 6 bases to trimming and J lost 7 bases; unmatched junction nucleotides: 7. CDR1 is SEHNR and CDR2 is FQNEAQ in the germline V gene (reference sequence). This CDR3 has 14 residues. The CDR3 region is CASSGDRVLNEQFF. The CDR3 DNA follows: TGTGCCAGCAGTGGGGACAGGGTATTAAATGAGCAGTTCTTC.